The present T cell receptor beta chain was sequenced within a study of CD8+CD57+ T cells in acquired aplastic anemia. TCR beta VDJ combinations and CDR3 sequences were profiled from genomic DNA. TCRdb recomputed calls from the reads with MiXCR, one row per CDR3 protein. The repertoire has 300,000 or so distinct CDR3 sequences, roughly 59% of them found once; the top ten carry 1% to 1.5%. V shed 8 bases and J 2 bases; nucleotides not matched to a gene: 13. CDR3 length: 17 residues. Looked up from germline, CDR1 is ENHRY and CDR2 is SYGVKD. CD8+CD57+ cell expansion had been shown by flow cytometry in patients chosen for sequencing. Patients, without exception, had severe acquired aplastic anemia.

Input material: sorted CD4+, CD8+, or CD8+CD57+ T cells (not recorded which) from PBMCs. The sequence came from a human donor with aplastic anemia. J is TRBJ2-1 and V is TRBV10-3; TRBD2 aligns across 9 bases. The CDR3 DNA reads TGTGCCATCGGAGAGGGGCTAGCGGGAAGCACCTACAATGAGCAGTTCTTC. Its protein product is CAIGEGLAGSTYNEQFF.